The present T cell receptor (beta chain) was sequenced within a study of cytomegalovirus exposure and HLA in healthy donors. Points on this clone: The antigen is unknown.

The PCR ran on 60 Vbeta and 13 Jbeta primers. The protocol was immunoSEQ multiplex PCR, while the TCRdb copy is restricted to in-frame clones and leaves out a portion. The profile covers about 170,000 clones, with roughly 81% appearing a single time and 2% to 3% taken by the ten largest. Whole-study findings and limits: After further analysis at a later stage, under 20,000 TCR beta sequences were associated with HLA alleles at 0.05 false discovery rate. The presence/absence work took it that sequencing depth was about the same across donors. Rates of TCR association differed by HLA locus in a later analysis, with DRB1 highest and HLA-C lowest.

Sequenced sample: PBMCs. The receptor was isolated from a man younger than 40 in good health and CMV-seropositive.

Written as DNA, the CDR3 is TGCGCCAGCAGCCGGCTGTGGGACAGGGTAAAAAAACTATGGAACACCATATATTTT. It translates to CASSRLWDRVKKLWNTIYF. J is TRBJ1-3 and V is TRBV5-1; the match to TRBD1 covers 9 bases. Unmatched junction bases numbered 21, after V lost 4 bases and J lost 7 bases. Germline CDR1 SGHRS, CDR2 YFSETQ. CDR3 size: 19 residues.